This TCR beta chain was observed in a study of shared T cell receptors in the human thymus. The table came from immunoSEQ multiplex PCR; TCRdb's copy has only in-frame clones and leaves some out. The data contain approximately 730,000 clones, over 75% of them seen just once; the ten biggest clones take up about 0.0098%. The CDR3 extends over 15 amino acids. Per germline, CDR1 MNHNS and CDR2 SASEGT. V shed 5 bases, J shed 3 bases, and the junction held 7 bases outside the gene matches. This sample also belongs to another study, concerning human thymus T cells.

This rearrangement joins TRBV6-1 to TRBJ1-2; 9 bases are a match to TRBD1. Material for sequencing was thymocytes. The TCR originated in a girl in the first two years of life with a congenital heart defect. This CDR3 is CASSTRTGAHYGYTF. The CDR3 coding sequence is TGTGCCAGCAGTACACGGACAGGGGCGCACTATGGCTACACCTTC.